This entry lists 9 T cell receptor beta chains sequenced from one sample in a study of blood T cell repertoires in COVID-19. Only in-frame clones appear in the TCRdb table, and some are missing; sequencing was by immunoSEQ multiplex PCR. The table records 250,000 to 300,000 clones, approximately 91% of them present only once. Material: PBMCs or T cells enriched from blood (not recorded which). The receptors stem from a woman younger than 45 who had recovered from COVID-19.

The CDR3 bases are TGTGCCAGCAGTGGACTAGCGGGAGGGTTTAGCTCCTACGAGCAGTACTTC. Residues: CASSGLAGGFSSYEQYF. V is TRBV6-2 or TRBV6-3 and J is TRBJ2-7; 15 nucleotides line up with TRBD2. The CDR3 spans 17 residues. The trim removed 5 bases at V and 0 bases at J, leaving 5 bases unmatched. Germline CDR1 MNHEY, CDR2 SVGEGT.

V gene TRBV3-1 (or the pseudogene TRBV3-2) combines with J gene TRBJ1-4; unclear D gene. CDR1 and CDR2 (germline): LGHDT, YNNKEL (reference sequence). The germline V and J ends were trimmed by 1 base and 0 bases, with 9 bases remaining between them. The CDR3 contains 16 residues. The CDR3 spells CASSQATVATNEKLFF. The CDR3 region has the DNA TGTGCCAGCAGCCAAGCAACGGTAGCAACTAATGAAAAACTGTTTTTT.

V usage is TRBV11-2 and J usage is TRBJ1-1; possibly TRBD1 for D (6 bases). In germline, CDR1 is SGHAT, CDR2 FQNNGV. This CDR3 has 19 amino acids. V lost 0 bases and J 0 bases, leaving 20 bases between the germline ends. This CDR3 is CASSLDGRTVGIMNTEAFF. The DNA for the CDR3 is TGTGCCAGCAGCTTAGATGGTAGGACAGTGGGGATCATGAACACTGAAGCTTTCTTT.

This chain uses TRBV5-1 with TRBJ1-4; D is undetermined. Germline values: CDR1 SGHRS, CDR2 YFSETQ. The CDR3 sequence is 15 residues long. V was shortened by 1 base and J by 4 bases, with 11 bases between the two germline ends. CDR3 sequence: CASSLRPGINEKLFF. Here the CDR3 DNA reads TGCGCCAGCAGCTTGCGGCCGGGGATTAATGAAAAACTGTTTTTT.

This rearrangement joins TRBV5-1 to TRBJ1-1; D is perhaps TRBD1 (5 bases). Germline CDR1 and CDR2: SGHRS and YFSETQ. The CDR3 runs to 14 residues. Trimming removed 5 bases at V and 3 bases at J, with 14 bases between. In nucleotides, the CDR3 is TGCGCCAGCAGGGAGGGGATAGCGTACACTGAAGCTTTCTTT. Translated: CASREGIAYTEAFF.

J is TRBJ1-1 and V is TRBV13, with D unclear. Trimming pared 2 bases from V and 2 bases from J, leaving 9 bases between. The CDR3 runs to 14 residues. Germline CDR1 and CDR2: PRHDT and FYEKMQ (reference sequence). The CDR3 spells CASSLTQPNTEAFF. CDR3 nucleotide sequence: TGTGCCAGCAGCTTAACACAGCCCAACACTGAAGCTTTCTTT.

The chain links TRBV7-2 to TRBJ2-4; no clear D gene. V was shortened by 3 bases and J by 4 bases, with 4 bases between the two germline ends. The CDR3 loop spans 12 amino acids. From germline, CDR1 is SGHTA and CDR2 FQGNSA. The CDR3 sequence is CASSFQKNIQYF. The CDR3 bases are TGTGCCAGCAGCTTCCAGAAAAACATTCAGTACTTC.

This chain links TRBV2 with TRBJ1-6, with 10 bases aligning to TRBD1. Per the germline V gene, CDR1 is SNHLY and CDR2 is FYNNEI. With 5 bases clipped from V and 8 bases from J, the junction kept 6 bases outside the gene matches. The CDR3 covers 15 residues. CDR3 bases: TGTGCCAGCAGTATTGGGACAGGGGTCCATTCACCCCTCCACTTT. Translating gives CASSIGTGVHSPLHF.

The V and J genes are TRBV5-1 and TRBJ1-3; D not certain. Per the germline V gene, CDR1 is SGHRS and CDR2 is YFSETQ. The CDR3 extends over 17 amino acids. V lost 3 bases to trimming and J lost 0 bases, with 16 bases between them. The CDR3 sequence: CASSSSLMSSSGNTIYF. CDR3 bases: TGCGCCAGCAGCTCCTCGTTGATGTCGAGCTCTGGAAACACCATATATTTT. Full variable domain (missing parts from reference TRBV5-1 and TRBJ1-3): KAGVTQTPRYLIKTRGQQVTLSCSPISGHRSVSWYQQTPGQGLQFLFEYFSETQRNKGNFPGRFSGRQFSNSRSEMNVSTLELGDSALYLCASSSSLMSSSGNTIYFGEGSWLTVV.